This section outlines one T cell receptor beta chain sequence together with its context. What it binds is unknown. CDR1 is MNHEY, CDR2 SVGAGI, per germline. This CDR3 comprises 14 residues. Deletions cut 2 bases from V and 2 bases from J, with 6 bases between. Assay used: immunoSEQ multiplex PCR; TCRdb lists only in-frame clones, some missing. Found here are 39,000 or so clones, 93% of them singletons; the top ten hold approximately 20%. This record belongs to a study of graft-versus-host responses after intestinal transplantation. Study at large: Following induction with anti-thymocyte globulin, all recipients were given tacrolimus and steroids for approximately 3 years.

Study-wide findings and caveats: Early post-transplant falls in HvG clones accompanied the peak levels of circulating GvH clones. Within allografts, high graft-versus-host to host-versus-graft clonal ratios were seen among patients with graft-donor T cell macrochimerism.

The sample consisted of unstimulated CD8+ T cells sorted from spleen or lymph node cells, taken before transplant. The source of this sequence is a human donor who was the organ donor for an intestinal transplant. This rearrangement joins TRBV6-5 to TRBJ2-2; possibly TRBD1 or TRBD2 for D (5 bases each). DNA for the CDR3: TGTGCCAGCAGTTACGGGGGTAACACCGGGGAGCTGTTTTTT. Amino acid sequence: CASSYGGNTGELFF.